The 2 T cell receptor beta chains below all came from one sample that was sequenced in a study of cytomegalovirus exposure and HLA in healthy donors (dated by TCRdb to the late 2010s). Library generation was performed with the immunoSEQ multiplex PCR assay. A mixture of 60 forward primers for TCR Vbeta segments and 13 reverse primers for TCR Jbeta segments was used in the multiplex PCR. The immuneACCESS repertoire file appears here via TCRdb, limited to in-frame rearrangements. These files lack a portion of the clones; in checked studies, under half of the deficit traces to unresolved V genes, and the cause of the others is not known. The table for this sample lists 100,000 or so clones; around 75% of them were counted only once. Around 2.1% of the sample is in the top ten clones. Sequencing was performed on PBMCs. These receptors were taken from a man aged 25 to 45 in good health and CMV-seronegative.

This clone was recorded once. The chain links TRBV5-4 to TRBJ2-2; 7 positions match TRBD2. V was pared by 7 bases and J by 3 bases, with 9 bases of the junction left unmatched. Germline loops: CDR1 SGHNT, CDR2 YYREEE (reference sequence). The CDR3 is made up of 15 amino acids. The CDR3 spells CASAWEGTDTGELFF. The DNA of the CDR3 is TGTGCCAGCGCCTGGGAGGGGACGGACACCGGGGAGCTGTTTTTT.

The gene calls are TRBV27 and TRBJ2-3; 9 positions agree with TRBD1. Per the germline V gene, CDR1 is MNHEY and CDR2 is SMNVEV (reference sequence). After removal of 3 bases from V and 2 bases from J, the junction contained 3 bases not matched to a gene. The CDR3 totals 15 residues. The CDR3 nucleotides read TGTGCCAGCAGTTTGGGACAGGGACACACAGATACGCAGTATTTT. Its protein is CASSLGQGHTDTQYF.